This T cell receptor beta chain comes out of a study of blood T cell repertoires in COVID-19. This CDR3 has 15 amino acids. V gave up 7 bases and J gave up 1 base, with 16 bases separating them. Germline CDR1 and CDR2: SGHVS and FQNEAQ. Sequencing was performed with immunoSEQ multiplex PCR; in TCRdb, only in-frame clones are kept and a portion is missing. The repertoire includes 200,000 to 250,000 clones, roughly 85% of them detected once, and 3.5% to 4% sits in the top ten. This sequence was found in a woman aged 40 to 55 who had been exposed to COVID-19. The chain is built from TRBV7-8 and TRBJ1-1, with D perhaps TRBD1 (5 bases). Sequencing was performed on PBMCs or T cells enriched from blood (not recorded which). DNA of the CDR3: TGTGCCAGCACCCTGACAGTGGGTGAGAACACTGAAGCTTTCTTT. Its translation is CASTLTVGENTEAFF.